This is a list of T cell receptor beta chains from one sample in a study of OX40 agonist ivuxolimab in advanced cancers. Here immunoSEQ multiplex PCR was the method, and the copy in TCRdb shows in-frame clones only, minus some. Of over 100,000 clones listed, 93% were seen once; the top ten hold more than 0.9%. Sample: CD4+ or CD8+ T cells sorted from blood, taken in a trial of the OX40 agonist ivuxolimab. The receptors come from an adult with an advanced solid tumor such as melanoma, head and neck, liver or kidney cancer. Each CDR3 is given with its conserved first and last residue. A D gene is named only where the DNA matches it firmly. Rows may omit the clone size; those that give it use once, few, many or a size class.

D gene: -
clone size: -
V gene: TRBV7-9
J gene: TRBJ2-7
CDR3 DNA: TGTGCCAGCAGCTCGATCAGGGAGCAGTACTTC
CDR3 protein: CASSSIREQYF

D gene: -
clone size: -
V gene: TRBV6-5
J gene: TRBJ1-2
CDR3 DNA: TGTGCCAGCAGTTACTCCTTGGGGGCTTCTGGATATGGCTACACCTTC
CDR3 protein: CASSYSLGASGYGYTF

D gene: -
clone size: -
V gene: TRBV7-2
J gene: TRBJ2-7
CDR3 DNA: TGTGCCAGCAGCTTGCGCAGTATCTACGAGCAGTACTTC
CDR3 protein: CASSLRSIYEQYF

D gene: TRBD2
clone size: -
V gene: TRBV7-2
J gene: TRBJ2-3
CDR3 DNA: TGTGCCAGCAGCTTAGCGAGGGGACTACCCACAGATACGCAGTATTTT
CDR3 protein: CASSLARGLPTDTQYF

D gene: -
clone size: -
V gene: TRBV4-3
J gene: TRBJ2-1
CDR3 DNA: TGCGCCAGCAGCCAAGATAGGAGGGGCGGAGAGCAGTTCTTC
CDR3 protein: CASSQDRRGGEQFF

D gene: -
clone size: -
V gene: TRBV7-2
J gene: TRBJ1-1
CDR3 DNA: TGTGCCAGCAGCTCCATAGGGGTGAACACTGAAGCTTTCTTT
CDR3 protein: CASSSIGVNTEAFF

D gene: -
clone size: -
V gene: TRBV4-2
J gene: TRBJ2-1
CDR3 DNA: TGTGCCAGCAGCCGCCCCGGGACGCAAAACAATGAGCAGTTCTTC
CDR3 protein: CASSRPGTQNNEQFF

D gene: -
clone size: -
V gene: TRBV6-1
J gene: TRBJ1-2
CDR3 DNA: TGTGCCAGCAAAAAAAGCCTAGGTAACTATGGCTACACCTTC
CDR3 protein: CASKKSLGNYGYTF

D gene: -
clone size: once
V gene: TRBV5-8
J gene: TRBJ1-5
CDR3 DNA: TGTGCCAGAACCGTCCGGGGCAGCAATCAGCCCCAGCATTTT
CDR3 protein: CARTVRGSNQPQHF

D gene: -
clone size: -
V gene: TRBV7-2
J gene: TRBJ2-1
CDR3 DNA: TGTGCCAGCACCCTTAGAAGAGGGAGCTCCTACAATGAGCAGTTCTTC
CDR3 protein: CASTLRRGSSYNEQFF

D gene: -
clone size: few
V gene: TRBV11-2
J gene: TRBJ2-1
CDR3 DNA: TGTGCCAGCAGCTCAAACCGGGGGAATGAGCAGTTCTTC
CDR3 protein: CASSSNRGNEQFF

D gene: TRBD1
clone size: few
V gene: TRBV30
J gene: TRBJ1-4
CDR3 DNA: TGTGCCCTCCACAGGGGTACTAATGAAAAACTGTTTTTT
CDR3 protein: CALHRGTNEKLFF

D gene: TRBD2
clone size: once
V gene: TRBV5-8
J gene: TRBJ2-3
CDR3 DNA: TGTGCCAGCAGCTTGGTACAAGCGGGAGTGGTGGGAACAGATACGCAGTATTTT
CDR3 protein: CASSLVQAGVVGTDTQYF

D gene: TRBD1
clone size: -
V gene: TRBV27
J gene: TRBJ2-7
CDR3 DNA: TGTGCCAGCAGTTTAAAACTTCCGGGACAGGGGGCAACGCAGTACTTC
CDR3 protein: CASSLKLPGQGATQYF

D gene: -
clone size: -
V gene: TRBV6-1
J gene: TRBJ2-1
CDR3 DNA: TGTGCCAGCAGTCGGTGGGATGAGCAGTTCTTC
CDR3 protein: CASSRWDEQFF

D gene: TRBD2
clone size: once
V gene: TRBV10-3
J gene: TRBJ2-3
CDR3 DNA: TGTGCCATCAGTGTACTAGCGGGAGTATCGGATACGCAGTATTTT
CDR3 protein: CAISVLAGVSDTQYF

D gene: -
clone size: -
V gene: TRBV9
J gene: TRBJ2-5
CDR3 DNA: TGTGCCAGCAGCGTAGGGATAGCAGGCCAAGAGACCCAGTACTTC
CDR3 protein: CASSVGIAGQETQYF

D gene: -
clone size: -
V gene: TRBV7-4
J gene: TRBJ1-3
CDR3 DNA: TGTGCCAGCAGCTTAGTGTCAGCTCTCTCTGGAAACACCATATATTTT
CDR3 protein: CASSLVSALSGNTIYF

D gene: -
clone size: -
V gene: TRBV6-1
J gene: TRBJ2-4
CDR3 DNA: TGTGCCAGCAGTGAAATCACGGCCATTCAGTACTTC
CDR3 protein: CASSEITAIQYF

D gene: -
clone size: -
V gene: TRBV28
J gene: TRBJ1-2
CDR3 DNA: TGTGCCAGCAGTTCCCAGGGAGACTATGGCTACACCTTC
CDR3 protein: CASSSQGDYGYTF

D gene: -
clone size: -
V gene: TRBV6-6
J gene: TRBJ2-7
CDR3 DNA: TGTGCCAGCAGCTACGGTCCTATCTACGAGCAGTACTTC
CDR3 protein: CASSYGPIYEQYF

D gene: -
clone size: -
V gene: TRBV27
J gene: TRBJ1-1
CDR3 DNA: TGTGCCAGCAGTTTAGCAGGGGCGAACACTGAAGCTTTCTTT
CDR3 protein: CASSLAGANTEAFF

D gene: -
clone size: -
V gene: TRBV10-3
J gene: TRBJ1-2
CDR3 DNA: TGTGCCATCAGTGAGTCGAAAAGGGAGAACTATGGCTACACCTTC
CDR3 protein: CAISESKRENYGYTF

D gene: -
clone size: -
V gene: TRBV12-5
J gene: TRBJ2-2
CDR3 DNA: TGTGCTAGTGGTTTGGTACCATGGCCCGGGGAGCTGTTTTTT
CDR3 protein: CASGLVPWPGELFF

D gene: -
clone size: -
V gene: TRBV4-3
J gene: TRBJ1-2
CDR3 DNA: TGCGCCAGCAGCCAAGTAGGTACCTATGGCTACACCTTC
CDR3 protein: CASSQVGTYGYTF

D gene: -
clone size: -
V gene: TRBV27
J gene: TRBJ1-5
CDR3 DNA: TGTGCCAGCAGTTTCCACGATAGCAATCAGCCCCAGCATTTT
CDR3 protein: CASSFHDSNQPQHF

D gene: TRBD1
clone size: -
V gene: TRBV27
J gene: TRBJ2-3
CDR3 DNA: TGTGCCAGCAGGACAGGGCCAGATACGCAGTATTTT
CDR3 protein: CASRTGPDTQYF

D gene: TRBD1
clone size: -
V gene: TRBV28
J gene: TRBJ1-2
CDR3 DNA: TGTGCCAGCAGTTTCCTGGGACAGGGGGCGACGGGGGGCTACACCTTC
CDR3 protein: CASSFLGQGATGGYTF

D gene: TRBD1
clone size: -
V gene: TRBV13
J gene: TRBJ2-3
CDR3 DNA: TGTGCCAGCAGGTCTCTCGGGACAGATATCTTAAGATTACCGCAGTATTTT
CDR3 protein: CASRSLGTDILRLPQYF

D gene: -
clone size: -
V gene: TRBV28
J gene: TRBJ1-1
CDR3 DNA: TGTGCCAGCAGTTCGCCCCCTGATTTTGGGAACACTGAAGCTTTCTTT
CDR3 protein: CASSSPPDFGNTEAFF

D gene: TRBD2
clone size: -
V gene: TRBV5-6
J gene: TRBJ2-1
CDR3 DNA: TGTGCCAGCAGCTTGGGCGGGACTAGATACAATGAGCAGTTCTTC
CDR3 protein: CASSLGGTRYNEQFF

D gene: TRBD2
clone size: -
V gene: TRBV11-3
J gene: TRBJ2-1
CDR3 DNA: TGTGCCAGCAGCTTAAGGGCGGGAGAGCACAATGAGCAGTTCTTC
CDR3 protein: CASSLRAGEHNEQFF

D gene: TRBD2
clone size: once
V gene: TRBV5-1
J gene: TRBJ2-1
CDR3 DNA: TGCGCCAGCAGCAGAACTAGCGGAGACTACAATGAGCAGTTCTTC
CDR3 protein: CASSRTSGDYNEQFF

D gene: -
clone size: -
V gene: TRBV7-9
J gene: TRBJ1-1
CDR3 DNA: TGTGCCAGCAGCCCTCGTGAACGGGGCAGCACTGAAGCTTTCTTT
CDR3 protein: CASSPRERGSTEAFF

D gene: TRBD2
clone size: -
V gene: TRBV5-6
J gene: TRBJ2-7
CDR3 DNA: TGTGCCAGCAGCCCTGGACTAGCGGGGACCACCTACGAGCAGTACTTC
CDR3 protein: CASSPGLAGTTYEQYF

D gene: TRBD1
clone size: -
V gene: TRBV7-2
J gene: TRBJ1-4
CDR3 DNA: TGTGCCAGCAGCCCCCACCCCGGGACAGGGATTGAAAAACTGTTTTTT
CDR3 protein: CASSPHPGTGIEKLFF

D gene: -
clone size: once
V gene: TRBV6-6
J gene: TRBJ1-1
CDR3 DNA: TGTGCCAGCATCGGGACCCCCGCGCGTGTGGCTTTCTTT
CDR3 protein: CASIGTPARVAFF

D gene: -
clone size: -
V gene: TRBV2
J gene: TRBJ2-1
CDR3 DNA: TGTGCCACCTTGTGGGGCTTAAGTCGGAGTCGATGGACACCTGGTGAGCAGTTCTTC
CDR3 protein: CATLWGLSRSRWTPGEQFF

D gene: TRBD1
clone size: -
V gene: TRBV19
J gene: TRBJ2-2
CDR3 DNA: TGTGCCAGCGCTCTTAGGGGGCAAAACACCGGGGAGCTGTTTTTT
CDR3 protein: CASALRGQNTGELFF

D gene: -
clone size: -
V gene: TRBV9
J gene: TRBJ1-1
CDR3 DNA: TGTGCCAGCAGCAAGTCACCGCAGGGGAGAAGGACTGAAGCTTTCTTT
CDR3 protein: CASSKSPQGRRTEAFF

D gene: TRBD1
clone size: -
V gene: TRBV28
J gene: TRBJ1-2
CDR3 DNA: TGTGCCAGCAGTCCGGGACAGCGTATTGCCGGCGGCTACACCTTC
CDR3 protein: CASSPGQRIAGGYTF

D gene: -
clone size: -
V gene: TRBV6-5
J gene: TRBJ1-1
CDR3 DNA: TGTGCCAGCAGTACCACAGAGAACACTGAAGCTTTCTTT
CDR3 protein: CASSTTENTEAFF

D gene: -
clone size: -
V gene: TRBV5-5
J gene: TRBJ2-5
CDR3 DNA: TGTGCCAGCAGCCGAGAGACACAAGAGACCCAGTACTTC
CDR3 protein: CASSRETQETQYF

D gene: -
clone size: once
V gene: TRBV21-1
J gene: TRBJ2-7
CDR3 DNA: TGTGCCAGCAGCCAAGACTACGAGCAGTACTTC
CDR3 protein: CASSQDYEQYF

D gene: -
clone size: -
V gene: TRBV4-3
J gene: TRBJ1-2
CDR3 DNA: TGCGCCAGCAGCCAAGATGAGGGGGATTATGGCTACACCTTC
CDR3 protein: CASSQDEGDYGYTF

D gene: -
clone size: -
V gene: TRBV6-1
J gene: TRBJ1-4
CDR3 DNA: TGTGCCAGCTTGAAGGGGACTACTAGTGAAAAACTGTTTTTT
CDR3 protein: CASLKGTTSEKLFF

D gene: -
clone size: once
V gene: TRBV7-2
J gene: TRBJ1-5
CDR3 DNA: TGTGCCAGCAGCATGGGTTCCCTTAGCAATCAGCCCCAGCATTTT
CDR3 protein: CASSMGSLSNQPQHF

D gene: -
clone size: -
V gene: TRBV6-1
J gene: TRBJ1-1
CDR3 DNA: TGTGCCAGCAGTGCGCTTGGACAGACGAACACTGAAGCTTTCTTT
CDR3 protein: CASSALGQTNTEAFF